These 30 T cell receptor beta chains originate from one sample sequenced in a study of blood T cell repertoires in COVID-19. The protocol was immunoSEQ multiplex PCR, while the TCRdb copy is restricted to in-frame clones and leaves out a portion. The data show about 59,000 clones, with around 92% seen just once and roughly 9% held by the top ten. Input material: peripheral blood. The source is a human donor in a cohort sampled during active COVID-19.

This CDR3 reads CASTRERGTEDGYTF. The CDR3 DNA sequence: TGTGCCAGCACTCGAGAGCGAGGCACCGAGGATGGCTACACCTTC. This chain links TRBV2 with TRBJ1-2; D is unclear. Looked up from germline, CDR1 is SNHLY and CDR2 is FYNNEI. V was trimmed by 7 bases and J by 6 bases, leaving 21 bases between them. CDR3 length: 15 residues.

V and J are TRBV12-3 or TRBV12-4 and TRBJ2-3; a possible D gene is TRBD2 (6 bases). V dropped 6 bases and J dropped 5 bases, with 12 bases sitting between them. CDR3 size: 13 residues. The CDR3 DNA reads TGTGCCAGCAGCCGGGGGACTTTAGATACGCAGTATTTT. This gives the protein CASSRGTLDTQYF.

This clone was counted a single time. The CDR3 region is CASSPRLAGLMVEQFF. In DNA, the CDR3 is TGTGCCAGCAGCCCCCGACTAGCGGGACTCATGGTTGAGCAGTTCTTC. The V call is TRBV9, the J call TRBJ2-1; 11 bases are a match to TRBD2. This CDR3 is 16 amino acids long. J lost 9 bases, V lost 4 bases, and 12 bases had no gene match. Germline V CDR1 and CDR2: SGDLS, YYNGEE. Looking up the rest from reference TRBV9 and TRBJ2-1 gives the full variable domain: DSGVTQTPKHLITATGQRVTLRCSPRSGDLSVYWYQQSLDQGLQFLIQYYNGEERAKGNILERFSAQQFPDLHSELNLSSLELGDSALYFCASSPRLAGLMVEQFFGPGTRLTVL.

This chain connects TRBV9 to TRBJ2-7; 7 nucleotides agree with TRBD2. V lost 0 bases and J lost 0; bases outside the gene matches: 3. Germline-derived CDR1 and CDR2 are SGDLS and YYNGEE. This CDR3 spans 15 amino acids. The CDR3 loop reads CASSVESGASYEQYF. CDR3 sequence (DNA): TGTGCCAGCAGCGTAGAGAGCGGGGCCTCCTACGAGCAGTACTTC.

In this sample, this clone turned up a few times. The rearrangement links TRBV11-2 to TRBJ2-7, with D uncertain. CDR1 and CDR2 from the germline V gene are SGHAT and FQNNGV. This CDR3 comprises 14 residues. Between the trimmed V and J ends, which lost 5 bases and 3 bases, there was a span of 14 bases. CDR3 sequence (DNA): TGTGCCAGCAGCCCCGCCCCAACTGGCTACGAGCAGTACTTC. Its translation: CASSPAPTGYEQYF.

This rearrangement joins TRBV27 to TRBJ2-1; 9 positions agree with TRBD2. Germline CDR1 is MNHEY and CDR2 is SMNVEV (reference sequence). The J segment lost 7 bases and the V segment lost 6 bases, leaving 10 bases of the junction unmatched. The CDR3 totals 15 residues. The CDR3 DNA reads TGTGCCAGCAGAGCGGGAGGCTCGGCATTGAATGAGCAGTTCTTC. It is translated as CASRAGGSALNEQFF.

The chain links TRBV5-5 to TRBJ1-1, with D possibly TRBD1 on 5 matching bases. The CDR3 sequence is 16 residues long. V lost 2 bases to trimming and J lost 4 bases, with 18 bases between them. Germline V gene data show CDR1 as SGHKS and CDR2 as YYEKEE (reference sequence). The CDR3, as DNA: TGTGCCAGCAGCTTAGATGGTCTCGCAAGGGGCACTGAAGCTTTCTTT. Its translation is CASSLDGLARGTEAFF.

The chain combines TRBV5-1 with TRBJ1-5; 12 bases map to TRBD1. The CDR3 spans 15 residues. Germline assignment: CDR1 SGHRS and CDR2 YFSETQ. The junction had 2 bases not matched to a gene; V was cut back by 2 bases and J by 5 bases. The CDR3 DNA reads as TGCGCCAGCAGCTTCGGGACAGGGGGCGATCAGCCCCAGCATTTT. It is translated as CASSFGTGGDQPQHF.

The chain combines TRBV18 with TRBJ2-5; D is undetermined. Germline V gene lookup returns CDR1 KGHSH and CDR2 LQKENI. This CDR3 is built from 14 residues. V gave up 4 bases and J gave up 7 bases, with 16 bases separating them. CDR3 loop: CASSLGPAESTQYF. CDR3 bases: TGTGCCAGCTCACTTGGGCCCGCAGAATCGACCCAGTACTTC.

V usage is TRBV2 and J usage is TRBJ2-1; 11 bases fit TRBD2. This CDR3 spans 16 amino acids. Germline loops: CDR1 SNHLY, CDR2 FYNNEI. Losses at the gene ends were 7 bases for V and 5 bases for J; bases not matched to a gene: 10. CDR3 region: CASNLAGGPPNNEQFF. The CDR3 DNA reads as TGTGCCAGCAATCTAGCGGGAGGCCCCCCAAACAATGAGCAGTTCTTC.

This clone is a singleton in its sample. This rearrangement joins TRBV6-2 or TRBV6-3 to TRBJ2-3; 7 bases agree with TRBD2. V shed 5 bases, J shed 1 base, and the junction held 15 bases outside the gene matches. This CDR3 spans 18 amino acids. Germline V gene lookup returns CDR1 MNHEY and CDR2 SVGEGT. The CDR3, as DNA: TGTGCCAGCAGTCAGTTGGCGGCGGGAGTTGTGGGCACAGATACGCAGTATTTT. The encoded protein is CASSQLAAGVVGTDTQYF.

V gene TRBV7-2 combines with J gene TRBJ1-2; D not certain. V was cut by 3 bases and J by 4 bases, with 15 bases left in between. CDR3 size: 15 residues. The germline CDR1 and CDR2 sequences are SGHTA and FQGNSA. CDR3 sequence: CASSFSVGGGYGYTF. CDR3 bases: TGTGCCAGCAGCTTTTCGGTCGGTGGTGGCTATGGCTACACCTTC.

The J gene is TRBJ2-5, the V gene TRBV9; TRBD2 matches at 9 bases. Looked up from germline, CDR1 is SGDLS and CDR2 is YYNGEE. V lost 0 bases to trimming and J lost 1 base; unmatched junction nucleotides: 4. The length of the CDR3 is 16 residues. CDR3 in amino acids: CASSVGSGSLQETQYF. The CDR3 DNA sequence: TGTGCCAGCAGCGTAGGTAGCGGGAGCCTCCAAGAGACCCAGTACTTC.

Points on this clone: The junction and the germline gene differ at one end; a read error may be behind it. This chain joins TRBV6-6 and TRBJ1-1; possibly TRBD1 for D (6 bases). Per germline, CDR1 MNHNY and CDR2 SVGAGI (reference sequence). The CDR3 contains 15 residues. DNA for the CDR3: TGTGCCAGCAGTGACTCGGGGGGGGCGGTTTTAGCAGCTTTCTTT. Its translation: CASSDSGGAVLAAFF.

J is TRBJ1-4 and V is TRBV7-9; 7 bases agree with TRBD1. The junction had 1 base not matched to a gene; V was cut back by 4 bases and J by 2 bases. The CDR3 is 14 amino acids. The germline V gene has CDR1 SEHNR and CDR2 FQNEAQ (reference sequence). The CDR3 spells CASSWGQTNEKLFF. The CDR3 DNA reads TGTGCCAGCAGCTGGGGACAGACTAATGAAAAACTGTTTTTT.

The sample holds one count of this clone. This chain connects TRBV11-1 to TRBJ2-7; no definite D call. Trimming pared 7 bases from V and 0 bases from J, leaving 13 bases between. Germline loops: CDR1 SGHAT, CDR2 FQDESV (reference sequence). This CDR3 has 14 residues. The CDR3 sequence is CASTPLRSSYEQYF. The CDR3 nucleotides read TGTGCCAGCACCCCCCTGAGGAGCTCCTACGAGCAGTACTTC. Together with reference TRBV11-1 and TRBJ2-7, the CDR3 gives the full variable domain: EAEVAQSPRYKITEKSQAVAFWCDPISGHATLYWYRQILGQGPELLVQFQDESVVDDSQLPKDRFSAERLKGVDSTLKIQPAELGDSAMYLCASTPLRSSYEQYFGPGTRLTVT.

The rearrangement uses TRBV11-1 and TRBJ2-1, with D possibly being TRBD1 (5 bases). CDR3 length equals 15 residues. V dropped 3 bases and J dropped 2 bases, with 11 bases sitting between them. Per germline, CDR1 SGHAT and CDR2 FQDESV (reference sequence). CDR3 in amino acids: CASSFFRGPYNEQFF. The CDR3 bases are TGTGCCAGCAGCTTTTTTAGGGGCCCCTACAATGAGCAGTTCTTC.

V gene TRBV10-1 combines with J gene TRBJ2-1; the D gene is possibly TRBD2 (6 bases). This CDR3 is built from 15 residues. V shed 9 bases and J shed 1 base, with 16 bases lying between them. Germline loops: CDR1 WNHNN, CDR2 SYGVQD (reference sequence). The CDR3 protein is CASSSDPFSYNEQFF. The CDR3 DNA is TGCGCCAGTTCTAGCGATCCCTTTTCCTACAATGAGCAGTTCTTC.

This chain joins TRBV5-1 and TRBJ2-5, with a tentative D call TRBD1 (6 bases). The CDR3 has 14 residues. Trimming removed 3 bases from V and 1 base from J, with 10 bases in between. The V gene's germline CDR1 is SGHRS and CDR2 YFSETQ. CDR3 nucleotides: TGCGCCAGCAGCTCTCAGGGGACCCAAGAGACCCAGTACTTC. It is translated as CASSSQGTQETQYF.

The chain uses TRBV9 and TRBJ1-6; D uncertain. Trimming removed 3 bases from V and 13 bases from J, with 17 bases in between. CDR1 and CDR2 (germline): SGDLS, YYNGEE. CDR3 size: 14 residues. The CDR3 region has the DNA TGTGCCAGCAGCGCTTCCGGGAGGCGTAGTCCCCTCCACTTT. It translates to CASSASGRRSPLHF.

About this clone itself: Other DNA sequences from this sample encode an identical CDR3 as well. The rearrangement joins TRBV27 to TRBJ1-2, with a possible D match to TRBD1 (6 bases). The CDR3 is made up of 13 amino acids. The germline V gene has CDR1 MNHEY and CDR2 SMNVEV (reference sequence). Trimming shortened V by 2 bases and J by 5 bases, and 9 bases separated the two germline ends. CDR3 loop: CASSLRGGYGYTF. The CDR3 nucleotides read TGTGCCAGCAGTTTACGAGGGGGTTATGGCTACACCTTC.

The chain carries TRBV18 and TRBJ2-7; TRBD1 aligns across 8 bases. CDR3 length: 15 residues. With 6 bases clipped from V and 13 bases from J, the junction kept 20 bases outside the gene matches. The germline V gene has CDR1 KGHSH and CDR2 LQKENI. The CDR3 reads CASSPPDTRQGPYYF. Written as DNA, the CDR3 is TGTGCCAGCTCCCCTCCGGACACCCGACAGGGGCCCTATTACTTC.

This chain connects TRBV18 to TRBJ1-2; tentatively, D is TRBD1 (6 bases). Trimming left V 2 bases short and J 6 bases short, with 13 bases between. In germline, CDR1 is KGHSH, CDR2 LQKENI. The CDR3 runs 14 residues. The CDR3 bases are TGTGCCAGCTCACCAACGCTGGGGGCAGATGGCTACACCTTC. Protein product: CASSPTLGADGYTF.

CDR3 nucleotides: TGTGCCAGCCAAACCCCGGGACAGAGTTACAATGAGCAGTTCTTC. This codes for CASQTPGQSYNEQFF. The J gene is TRBJ2-1, the V gene TRBV28; 7 nucleotides line up with TRBD1. The germline V gene has CDR1 MDHEN and CDR2 SYDVKM. The CDR3 consists of 15 residues. Germline trimming cut 8 bases from V and 4 bases from J; bases unmatched to any gene: 11.

This chain uses TRBV11-2 with TRBJ1-6, with a tentative D call TRBD1 (6 bases). V was trimmed by 1 base and J by 8 bases, leaving 9 bases between them. The CDR3 totals 14 residues. Germline V gene sequence: CDR1 SGHAT, CDR2 FQNNGV. CDR3 coding DNA: TGTGCCAGCAGCTTAGTACAGGGTTATTCACCCCTCCACTTT. Amino acid sequence: CASSLVQGYSPLHF.

CDR3 amino acids: CASSPGRVAFF. The CDR3 nucleotides read TGTGCCAGCAGCCCAGGGAGGGTAGCTTTCTTT. The genes are TRBV7-2 and TRBJ1-1; weak D call: TRBD1 (5 bases). V was clipped by 5 bases and J by 10 bases, with 11 bases between them. There are 11 residues in the CDR3. Germline V gives CDR1 SGHTA, CDR2 FQGNSA.

The J gene is TRBJ2-3, the V gene TRBV9; tentative D call: TRBD1 (6 bases). Germline loops: CDR1 SGDLS, CDR2 YYNGEE. V was cut by 3 bases and J by 10 bases, with 12 bases left in between. This CDR3 region has 12 residues. CDR3 protein: CASSGDISSQYF. CDR3 DNA: TGTGCCAGCAGCGGGGACATCTCTTCGCAGTATTTT.

In DNA form, the CDR3 reads TGTGCCAGCACCCCCCCAGGGCCAACATACAATGAGCAGTTCTTC. It codes for CASTPPGPTYNEQFF. V is TRBV7-2 and J is TRBJ2-1; possibly TRBD1 for D (5 bases). Germline CDR1 SGHTA, CDR2 FQGNSA. V lost 7 bases and J lost 4, with 17 bases in between. CDR3 length: 15 residues. Combining the CDR3 with reference TRBV7-2 and TRBJ2-1 gives the whole variable domain GAGVSQSPSNKVTEKGKDVELRCDPISGHTALYWYRQSLGQGLEFLIYFQGNSAPDKSGLPSDRFSAERTGGSVSTLTIQRTQQEDSAVYLCASTPPGPTYNEQFFGPGTRLTVL.

The chain recombines TRBV4-3 with TRBJ1-2; 9 nucleotides match TRBD1. V shed 0 bases and J 3 bases; nucleotides not matched to a gene: 11. There are 18 residues in the CDR3. Germline values: CDR1 LGHNA, CDR2 YSLEER. CDR3 sequence (DNA): TGCGCCAGCAGCCAAGACCTTCTTGAGACAGGGGGGTACTATGGCTACACCTTC. Its protein product is CASSQDLLETGGYYGYTF.

J is TRBJ1-1 and V is TRBV12-3 or TRBV12-4; no reliable D call. CDR3 length equals 13 residues. Trimming took 3 bases from V and 5 from J, leaving 10 bases between them. Here the CDR3 reads CASSLGSGTEAFF. DNA for the CDR3: TGTGCCAGCAGTTTGGGGTCGGGGACTGAAGCTTTCTTT.